This is a list of T cell receptor beta chains from one sample in a study of human thymus T cells. TCRdb keeps only in-frame clones here, not all; method: immunoSEQ multiplex PCR. The sample holds 65,000 to 90,000 clones, 85% to 95% seen once. The sample taken for sequencing was thymus tissue. These receptors all come from a girl in the first two years of life with a congenital heart defect but otherwise immunologically healthy. CDR3s include the opening cysteine and the closing phenylalanine or tryptophan. A D gene is named only where the DNA matches it firmly. Size is omitted from some rows. Given values are once, few, many or a class for expanded clones.

>TRBD2|15|TRBV5-8|TRBJ2-2|-
CASSLREGHGGELFF
TGTGCCAGCAGCTTGCGGGAGGGCCATGGCGGGGAGCTGTTTTTT
>TRBD1|17|TRBV28|TRBJ1-4|once
CASSFNRGRGANEKLFF
TGTGCCAGCAGTTTTAACAGGGGGCGGGGAGCTAATGAAAAACTGTTTTTT
>TRBD2|17|TRBV29-1|TRBJ2-1|-
CSVEFPRGTSRIDEQFF
TGCAGCGTTGAATTCCCTCGCGGGACTAGCAGGATCGATGAGCAGTTCTTC
>TRBD1|17|TRBV28|TRBJ1-2|-
CASSGLDRDRSNYGYTF
TGTGCCAGCAGTGGACTGGACCGGGACAGGAGTAACTATGGCTACACCTTC
>-|17|TRBV28|TRBJ1-5|-
CASRDFGRSYSNQPQHF
TGTGCCAGCAGGGACTTTGGGAGGTCATATAGCAATCAGCCCCAGCATTTT
>-|15|TRBV19|TRBJ1-2|-
CASSIWAGAYYGYTF
TGTGCCAGTAGTATATGGGCCGGCGCTTACTATGGCTACACCTTC
>TRBD1|13|TRBV6-4|TRBJ1-2|-
CASRANRGHGYTF
TGTGCCAGCAGGGCTAACAGGGGCCATGGCTACACCTTC
>-|14|TRBV7-2|TRBJ2-5|-
CASSLGRGQETQYF
TGTGCCAGCAGCTTGGGGAGGGGGCAAGAGACCCAGTACTTC
>-|14|TRBV2|TRBJ2-4|-
CASSEALGRNIQYF
TGTGCCAGCAGTGAAGCTTTGGGGAGAAACATTCAGTACTTC
>-|12|TRBV12-5|TRBJ1-1|-
CASGLQVTEAFF
TGTGCTAGTGGTTTGCAGGTCACTGAAGCTTTCTTT
>TRBD1|18|TRBV11-2|TRBJ2-7|-
CASSLVVGPGQGHYEQYF
TGTGCCAGCAGCTTAGTAGTCGGACCTGGACAGGGCCACTACGAGCAGTACTTC
>-|17|TRBV9|TRBJ1-4|-
CASSVERVTGGNEKLFF
TGTGCCAGCAGCGTAGAAAGGGTTACGGGAGGTAATGAAAAACTGTTTTTT
>TRBD1|16|TRBV9|TRBJ2-5|-
CASSVVHDRGNETQYF
TGTGCCAGCAGCGTAGTACATGACAGGGGGAATGAGACCCAGTACTTC
>TRBD2|18|TRBV11-2|TRBJ2-2|once
CASSLAPPGLDITGELFF
TGTGCCAGCAGCTTAGCCCCCCCGGGACTAGATATCACCGGGGAGCTGTTTTTT
>TRBD2|19|TRBV4-2|TRBJ2-7|-
CASSQNFPGLAGGTYEQYF
TGTGCCAGCAGCCAAAATTTTCCGGGACTAGCGGGAGGAACCTACGAGCAGTACTTC
>TRBD2|18|TRBV7-2|TRBJ2-3|-
CASSSMAASGSFTDTQYF
TGTGCCAGCAGCTCCATGGCTGCTAGCGGGAGCTTCACAGATACGCAGTATTTT
>-|13|TRBV28|TRBJ2-3|-
CASTPSSTDTQYF
TGTGCCAGCACCCCGTCTAGCACAGATACGCAGTATTTT
>TRBD2|18|TRBV12-5|TRBJ2-7|-
CASGSPAMRTSGRNEQYF
TGTGCTAGTGGATCTCCGGCTATGCGGACTAGCGGGAGAAACGAGCAGTACTTC
>-|16|TRBV5-5|TRBJ1-2|-
CASSLDFAGPNYGYTF
TGTGCCAGCAGCTTGGACTTCGCAGGACCGAACTATGGCTACACCTTC
>TRBD1|18|TRBV30|TRBJ2-7|-
CAWSPPHSAGQATYEQYF
TGTGCCTGGAGTCCCCCCCACTCCGCGGGACAGGCCACCTACGAGCAGTACTTC
>-|13|TRBV10-3|TRBJ2-2|-
CAIMLPNTGELFF
TGTGCCATCATGCTTCCGAACACCGGGGAGCTGTTTTTT
>TRBD2|20|TRBV4-2|TRBJ2-3|-
CASSQEEGLAGGPPLDTQYF
TGTGCCAGCAGCCAAGAGGAGGGACTAGCGGGAGGTCCCCCGCTAGATACGCAGTATTTT
>-|12|TRBV18|TRBJ2-5|-
CASSQTQETQYF
TGTGCCAGCTCACAGACCCAAGAGACCCAGTACTTC
>TRBD1|15|TRBV30|TRBJ1-2|-
CAWRAPRGLNYGYTF
TGTGCCTGGAGGGCCCCCAGGGGGCTGAACTATGGCTACACCTTC
>-|18|TRBV2|TRBJ1-3|-
CASRESPKGKGSGNTIYF
TGTGCCAGCCGTGAGTCCCCCAAGGGGAAGGGCTCTGGAAACACCATATATTTT
>-|16|TRBV29-1|TRBJ2-3|-
CSVRSDTTEGSDTQYF
TGCAGCGTTCGCTCGGACACCACTGAAGGGTCAGATACGCAGTATTTT
>-|16|TRBV5-1|TRBJ1-4|-
CASSPAKQGRNEKLFF
TGCGCCAGCAGCCCCGCTAAACAGGGTCGGAATGAAAAACTGTTTTTT
>-|12|TRBV28|TRBJ2-5|-
CASSPRVETQYF
TGTGCCAGCAGTCCAAGGGTAGAGACCCAGTACTTC
>TRBD2|17|TRBV7-9|TRBJ2-5|-
CASRSASSREGRETQYF
TGTGCCAGCAGATCGGCCAGCTCGCGGGAGGGCCGAGAGACCCAGTACTTC
>-|18|TRBV28|TRBJ1-1|once
CASSFYPFFGPLGTEAFF
TGTGCCAGCAGTTTTTATCCCTTTTTTGGACCCTTAGGGACTGAAGCTTTCTTT
>-|14|TRBV5-1|TRBJ2-3|-
CASSTGPLTDTQYF
TGCGCCAGCAGTACCGGGCCTCTCACAGATACGCAGTATTTT
>-|14|TRBV2|TRBJ2-7|-
CASSPNPGEYEQYF
TGTGCCAGCAGTCCAAACCCGGGGGAATACGAGCAGTACTTC
>-|12|TRBV4-3|TRBJ1-2|-
CASSDGSYGYTF
TGCGCCAGCAGCGACGGGTCTTATGGCTACACCTTC
>-|15|TRBV4-3|TRBJ1-3|-
CASRQDLLSGNTIYF
TGCGCCAGCAGACAGGATTTACTCTCTGGAAACACCATATATTTT
>TRBD1|14|TRBV7-2|TRBJ1-2|-
CASSFPDRVRGYTF
TGTGCCAGCAGCTTCCCAGACAGGGTGAGGGGCTACACCTTC
>-|13|TRBV25-1|TRBJ1-2|-
CASSEIRGIGYTF
TGTGCCAGCAGTGAAATACGGGGTATCGGTTACACCTTC
>TRBD2|13|TRBV7-2|TRBJ2-4|-
CASSLGTRDIQYF
TGTGCCAGCAGCTTGGGGACTAGGGACATTCAGTACTTC
>-|14|TRBV11-2|TRBJ1-1|-
CASSPRVVGTEAFF
TGTGCCAGCAGCCCCAGAGTAGTTGGCACTGAAGCTTTCTTT
>-|18|TRBV7-6|TRBJ1-3|-
CASSTRSGEGDSGNTIYF
TGTGCCAGCAGCACCAGGTCAGGGGAAGGGGACTCTGGAAACACCATATATTTT
>-|13|TRBV5-4|TRBJ1-3|-
CASSLESGNTIYF
TGTGCCAGCAGCTTGGAGTCTGGAAACACCATATATTTT
>TRBD1|13|TRBV28|TRBJ2-3|-
CASSPTWTGKKYF
TGTGCCAGCAGTCCCACCTGGACAGGGAAAAAGTATTTT
>TRBD1|17|TRBV27|TRBJ1-1|-
CASLGQGAIGQNTEAFF
TGTGCCAGCCTAGGACAGGGGGCCATAGGGCAGAATACTGAAGCTTTCTTT
>-|18|TRBV14|TRBJ2-4|-
CASSQGAQGRGAKNIQYF
TGTGCCAGCAGCCAGGGGGCTCAGGGCCGGGGGGCCAAAAACATTCAGTACTTC
>TRBD2|20|TRBV4-2|TRBJ2-7|-
CASSQGGPPLLAGKRSEQYF
TGTGCCAGCAGCCAAGGCGGCCCGCCCCTCCTAGCGGGCAAGCGGAGCGAGCAGTACTTC
>-|14|TRBV11-3|TRBJ1-1|-
CASVPRLWAAEAFF
TGTGCCAGTGTCCCTCGCCTCTGGGCGGCTGAAGCTTTCTTT
>-|14|TRBV13|TRBJ2-5|-
CASSFGGGKKTQYF
TGTGCCAGCAGCTTTGGGGGGGGCAAAAAGACCCAGTACTTC
>-|16|TRBV5-1|TRBJ2-5|-
CASSLNGGRRQETQYF
TGCGCCAGCAGCTTGAACGGGGGGCGACGGCAAGAGACCCAGTACTTC
>-|15|TRBV7-8|TRBJ2-2|-
CASSHPDGNTGELFF
TGTGCCAGCAGCCACCCTGACGGCAACACCGGGGAGCTGTTTTTT
>-|15|TRBV5-1|TRBJ2-7|-
CASSLARDTSYEQYF
TGCGCCAGCAGCTTGGCCAGGGACACCTCCTACGAGCAGTACTTC
>-|16|TRBV10-1|TRBJ2-7|-
CASRTRTTGDLDEQYF
TGCGCCAGCAGGACCAGAACCACGGGGGATCTTGACGAGCAGTACTTC
>-|15|TRBV13|TRBJ2-7|-
CASSRQGGKIYEQYF
TGTGCCAGCAGCCGCCAGGGGGGTAAGATCTACGAGCAGTACTTC